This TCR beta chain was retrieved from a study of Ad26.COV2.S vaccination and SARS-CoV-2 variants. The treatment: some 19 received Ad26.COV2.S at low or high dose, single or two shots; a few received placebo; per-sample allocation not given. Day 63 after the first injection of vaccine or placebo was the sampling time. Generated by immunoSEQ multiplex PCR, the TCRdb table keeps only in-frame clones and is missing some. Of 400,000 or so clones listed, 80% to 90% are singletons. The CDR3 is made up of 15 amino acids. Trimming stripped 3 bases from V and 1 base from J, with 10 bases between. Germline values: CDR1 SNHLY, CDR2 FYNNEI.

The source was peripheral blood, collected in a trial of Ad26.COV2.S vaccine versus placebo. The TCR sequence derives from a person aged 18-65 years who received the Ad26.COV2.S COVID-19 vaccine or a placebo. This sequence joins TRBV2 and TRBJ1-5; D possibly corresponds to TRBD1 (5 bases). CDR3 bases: TGTGCCAGCAGTGAGGGGGTAACGAGCAATCAGCCCCAGCATTTT. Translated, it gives CASSEGVTSNQPQHF.